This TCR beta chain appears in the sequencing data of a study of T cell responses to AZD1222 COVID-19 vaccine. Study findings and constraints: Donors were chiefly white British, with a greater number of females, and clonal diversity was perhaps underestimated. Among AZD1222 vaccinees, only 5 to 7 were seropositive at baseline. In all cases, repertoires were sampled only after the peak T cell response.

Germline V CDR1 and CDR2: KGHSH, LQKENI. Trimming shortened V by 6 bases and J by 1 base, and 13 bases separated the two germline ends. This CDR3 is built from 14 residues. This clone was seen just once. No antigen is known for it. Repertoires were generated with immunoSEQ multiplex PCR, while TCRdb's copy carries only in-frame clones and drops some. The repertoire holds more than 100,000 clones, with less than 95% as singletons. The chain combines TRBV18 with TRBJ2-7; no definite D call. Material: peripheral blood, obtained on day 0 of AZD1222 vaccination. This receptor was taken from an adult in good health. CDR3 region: CASSLNQKSYEQYF. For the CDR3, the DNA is TGTGCCAGCTCCCTAAATCAGAAATCCTACGAGCAGTACTTC. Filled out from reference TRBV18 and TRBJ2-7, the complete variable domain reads NAGVMQNPRHLVRRRGQEARLRCSPMKGHSHVYWYRQLPEEGLKFMVYLQKENIIDESGMPKERFSAEFPKEGPSILRIQQVVRGDSAAYFCASSLNQKSYEQYFGPGTRLTVT.